This TCR beta chain was sequenced for a study of CXCR3-negative and CXCR3-positive naive CD8 T cells. UMI labels and 5' RACE were used to prepare the TRB cDNA libraries. TCRdb reprocessed the 5' RACE reads, keeping one entry per CDR3 protein, no DNA. The sample's table shows 80,000 to 95,000 distinct CDR3 sequences. With 300,000 cells each, the CD8+ T cell subsets were individually sorted in triplicate. CDR3 length: 14 residues. The sequencing sample was made of naive CXCR3- CD8+ T cells from blood. Subset indicated: CD45RO-CCR7+CD27+CD95- naive CD8+ T cells lacking CXCR3 (TNR3-). This chain joins TRBV21-1 and TRBJ2-7; TCRdb designates TRBD1, a call that cannot be tested without DNA. TRBV21-1 constitutes a pseudogene. This TCR was sampled from a human donor in good health. Some clones in this sample may be carry-over from other donors' samples. CDR3 residues: CASSNRRTGDEQYF.